This entry is about one T cell receptor beta chain. The data originate from a study of blood T cell repertoires in COVID-19. Study overall: There were acute and convalescent COVID-19 samples, and they came from the United States, Italy and Spain. The cDNA or gDNA used as material had been derived from T cells, B-cell-depleted T cells, or PBMCs.

In the source study's methods: Quantification of nucleated cells was approximated via reference gene primer amplification. TCRdb's copy holds only in-frame clones and misses some; the assay was immunoSEQ multiplex PCR. V, J and clone size derive from that table, while D and trimming were established from the DNA sequence. This table has 130,000 to 150,000 clones, approximately 88% appearing once. The V gene lost 3 bases and the J gene lost 5 bases, with 5 bases spanning the gap. The CDR3 contains 11 residues. The germline V gene has CDR1 SGHRS and CDR2 YFSETQ. The sequence was obtained from a woman between 50 and 59 years old with acute or convalescent COVID-19. The V call is TRBV5-1, the J call TRBJ1-2; D gene unclear. Material for sequencing was peripheral blood. Here the CDR3 reads CASSWEYGYTF. The CDR3 bases are TGCGCCAGCAGCTGGGAGTATGGCTACACCTTC.